This TCR beta chain derives from a study of blood T cell repertoires in COVID-19. V lost 2 bases and J 0 bases, leaving 11 bases between the germline ends. The CDR3 extends over 16 amino acids. In germline, CDR1 is MNHEY, CDR2 SVGEGT. Assay used: immunoSEQ multiplex PCR; TCRdb lists only in-frame clones, some missing. The profile covers around 320,000 clones, with roughly 88% appearing a single time and 6.9% taken by the ten largest. The chain recombines TRBV6-2 or TRBV6-3 with TRBJ1-5, with D uncertain. Sample: peripheral blood. This TCR was sampled from a woman aged 25-40 years who had recovered from COVID-19. Written as DNA, the CDR3 is TGTGCCAGCAGTTACCAGAACCCATATAGCAATCAGCCCCAGCATTTT. Its translation is CASSYQNPYSNQPQHF.